This T cell receptor beta chain emerged from a study of blood T cell repertoires in COVID-19. Overall study context: Material from acute and convalescent COVID-19 was sourced from the United States, Italy and Spain. From T cells, B-cell-depleted T cells, or PBMCs came the material, which was cDNA or gDNA.

J was trimmed by 3 bases and V by 0 bases; bases with no gene match: 9. Germline V gene data show CDR1 as MGHRA and CDR2 as YSYEKL. CDR3 length: 17 amino acids. In its sample, this clone was seen once. Per the study methods: Estimation of nucleated cell counts was performed using reference gene primer amplification. Clones were sequenced by immunoSEQ multiplex PCR, and TCRdb holds only the in-frame ones, with some missing. Clone size and V and J calls were adopted from that table, with D and trimming inferred from the DNA. The top ten clones hold roughly 4.1% of a sample with around 300,000 clones, roughly 90% of them seen once.

The specimen was peripheral blood. This chain links TRBV4-1 with TRBJ2-7; 9 bases match TRBD2. The TCR sequence derives from a woman in her forties or fifties with active or convalescent COVID-19. CDR3 region: CASSQDHGVAGVYEQYF. The CDR3 DNA is TGCGCCAGCAGCCAAGATCATGGGGTAGCGGGAGTCTACGAGCAGTACTTC.